The next 5 T cell receptor beta chains were all read from a single sample in a study of immune heterogeneity within non-small cell lung tumors. Bulk tumor genomic DNA was the template, and each sample received around 650 ng. Surgeons took several biopsies per primary tumor, spaced far apart, during surgery. Their non-small cell lung cancer was newly diagnosed and untreated, and the patients underwent curative surgery. For the TCR beta CDR3, multiplex PCR with 32 V and 13 J primers performed the amplification. TCRdb redid the calling of the multiplex PCR reads with MiXCR, one entry per CDR3 protein. Of fewer than 25,000 distinct CDR3 sequences in the sample, about 30% are singletons; the top ten hold over 3.5%. The sample consisted of lung tumor tissue. The origin of the receptors is a man between 35 and 55 years old with non-small cell lung cancer.

This clonotype has only a few counts. The chain links TRBV4-1 to TRBJ2-7, with TRBD2 matching over 8 bases. This CDR3 is built from 17 residues. Trimming removed 0 bases from V and 3 bases from J; junction bases left unmatched: 10. CDR1 and CDR2 (germline): MGHRA, YSYEKL. Written as DNA, the CDR3 is TGCGCCAGCAGCCAAGACCTACTAGCGGAGAGATTCTACGAGCAGTACTTC. It translates to CASSQDLLAERFYEQYF.

Regarding this clonotype: A much bigger clone sits one base away, suggesting this may be a read error. The rearrangement joins TRBV6-2 or TRBV6-3 to TRBJ1-5; D gene ambiguous. V lost 6 bases, J lost 4 bases, and 13 bases lay in between. The germline CDR1 and CDR2 sequences are MNHEY and SVGEGT. This CDR3 contains 14 residues. CDR3 sequence (DNA): TGTGCCAGCAGACGACATGGCTGGAATCAGCCCCAGCATTTT. Protein product: CASRRHGWNQPQHF.

This clonotype was counted ten times or more. V and J are TRBV11-3 and TRBJ2-3; the D gene is possibly TRBD1 (5 bases). Trimming took off 3 bases at V and 2 bases at J, with 9 bases between the two ends. The CDR3 spans 14 residues. Germline V gene lookup returns CDR1 SGHNT and CDR2 YENEEA. The DNA for the CDR3 is TGTGCCAGCAGCTTGGACACTTTCACAGATACGCAGTATTTT. It encodes CASSLDTFTDTQYF.

Comment on this clonotype: It may be a read error: a sequence one base away is much more abundant. The chain carries TRBV11-2 and TRBJ2-1, with 9 bases that match TRBD2. Germline V gene lookup returns CDR1 SGHAT and CDR2 FQNNGV. The CDR3 is 16 residues long. V trimming: 1 base; J trimming: 4 bases; junction bases outside the gene matches: 5. CDR3 in amino acids: CASSLAWTSAYNEQFF. CDR3 in DNA: TGTGCCAGCAGCTTAGCTTGGACTAGCGCTTACAATGAGCAGTTCTTC.

This clonotype appeared a single time. The chain couples TRBV4-2 to TRBJ2-6, with 8 bases identical to TRBD1. Germline CDR1 reads LGHNA; CDR2 reads YNFKEQ. This CDR3 has 17 residues. CDR3 sequence: CSISYGTGYSGANVLTF. The CDR3 DNA reads as TGTTCCATAAGCTACGGGACAGGCTACTCTGGGGCCAACGTCCTGACTTTC.